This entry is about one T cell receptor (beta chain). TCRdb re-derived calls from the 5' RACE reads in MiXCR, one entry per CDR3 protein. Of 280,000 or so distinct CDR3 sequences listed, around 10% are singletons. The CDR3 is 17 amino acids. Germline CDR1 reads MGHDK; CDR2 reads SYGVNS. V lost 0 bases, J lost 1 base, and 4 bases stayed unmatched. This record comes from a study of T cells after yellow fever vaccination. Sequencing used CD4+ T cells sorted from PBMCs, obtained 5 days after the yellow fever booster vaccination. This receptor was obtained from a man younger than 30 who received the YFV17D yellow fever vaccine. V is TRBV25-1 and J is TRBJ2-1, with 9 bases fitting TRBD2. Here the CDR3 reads CASSEYSRGGSYNEQFF. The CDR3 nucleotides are TGTGCCAGCAGTGAATACTCGCGGGGGGGGTCCTACAATGAGCAGTTCTTC.